Listed below are T cell receptor beta chains from one sample, sequenced in a study of cytomegalovirus exposure and HLA in healthy donors. Profiling relied on immunoSEQ multiplex PCR, and the TCRdb table lists in-frame clones only, not all of them. The table has approximately 170,000 clones, about 65% seen once. Sequenced: PBMCs. Receptors were obtained from a girl aged 5-17 years in good health and CMV-seronegative. Each CDR3 is given with its conserved first and last residue. A D gene is named only where the DNA matches it firmly. For some rows the clone size is stated as once, few or many, or as a class when expanded; others skip it.

>TRBJ2-7|.|.|TRBV6-1
TGTGCCAGCAGTGAAGGGTTGGACAGATCCTACGAGCAGTACTTC
CASSEGLDRSYEQYF
>TRBJ1-6|.|.|TRBV27
TGTGCCAGCAGTTTATTAAGCGCAGGGGTCTCACCCCTCCACTTT
CASSLLSAGVSPLHF
>TRBJ1-5|.|.|TRBV28
TGTGCCAGCACCCTATATAGCAATCAGCCCCAGCATTTT
CASTLYSNQPQHF
>TRBJ2-2|.|.|TRBV5-6
TGTGCCAGCAGCTTGTGGGGAAGGGGCGGGGAGCTGTTTTTT
CASSLWGRGGELFF
>TRBJ1-1|.|few|TRBV5-1
TGCGCCAGCAGCTTACAGGAAAAGAACACTGAAGCTTTCTTT
CASSLQEKNTEAFF
>TRBJ1-5|.|.|TRBV2
TGTGCCAGCAGTGAAATGGACAGTAACCCCCTTGAGCATTTT
CASSEMDSNPLEHF
>TRBJ2-1|.|.|TRBV4-2
TGTGCCAGCAGCCAAGCCAGCAGACAGTTGGGGTACAATGAGCAGTTCTTC
CASSQASRQLGYNEQFF
>TRBJ1-6|.|.|TRBV7-3
TGTGCCAGCAGCTTAGGCCCCCTGGCAGGGGACCAGAATTCACCCCTCCACTTT
CASSLGPLAGDQNSPLHF
>TRBJ2-3|TRBD2|.|TRBV10-3
TGTGCCATCCGAGGTACGCGCGGGGGGGCAGATACGCAGTATTTT
CAIRGTRGGADTQYF
>TRBJ2-1|.|.|TRBV6-1
TGTGCCAGCAGTGAAATGGAGACCCAGTTCTTC
CASSEMETQFF
>TRBJ2-7|.|once|TRBV2
TGTGCCAGCAGTGAACACAGGGCCTCCTACGAGCAGTACTTC
CASSEHRASYEQYF
>TRBJ1-6|TRBD1|few|TRBV6-1
TGTGCCAGCAGGCCGGGACAGGGTAATTCACCCCTCCACTTT
CASRPGQGNSPLHF
>TRBJ1-5|.|.|TRBV27
TGTGCCAGCAGACCCGAGGGAGGAGGCCAGCCCCAGCATTTT
CASRPEGGGQPQHF
>TRBJ1-1|TRBD1|.|TRBV6-5
TGTGCCAGCAGTTTACGGACAGGGAACACTGAAGCTTTCTTT
CASSLRTGNTEAFF
>TRBJ1-1|.|many|TRBV18
TGTGCCAGCTCACCACCGAGGCAGGGGAGTCCGAGTCGTACTGAAGCTTTCTTT
CASSPPRQGSPSRTEAFF
>TRBJ2-5|.|.|TRBV15
TGTGCCACCAGCAGAGATTACACTTCTCAACTTTCCCCTAGGGAGACCCAGTACTTC
CATSRDYTSQLSPRETQYF
>TRBJ2-7|.|.|TRBV21-1
TGTGCCAGCAGCAACTCTAACCGGGACAGCAATTCGGGTTCCTACGAGCAGTACTTC
CASSNSNRDSNSGSYEQYF
>TRBJ1-2|TRBD1|.|TRBV7-2
TGTGCCAGCAGCATGCAGACAGGGACCTCAGGGGGCTACACCTTC
CASSMQTGTSGGYTF
>TRBJ1-1|.|.|TRBV7-3
TGTGCCAGCAGCTTACTCGGGTCAGAAGCTTTCTTT
CASSLLGSEAFF
>TRBJ2-7|TRBD1|once|TRBV2
TGTGCCAGCAGTGAATTTGGACAGGGGGCAAGGGAGCAGTACTTC
CASSEFGQGAREQYF
>TRBJ2-1|.|.|TRBV9
TGTGCCAGCACCGAGGGGGGGCTAACCTACAATGAGCAGTTCTTC
CASTEGGLTYNEQFF
>TRBJ2-3|TRBD2|.|TRBV7-2
TGTGCCAGCAGCTTAATGTCTAGCGGGGCTCATACGCAGTATTTT
CASSLMSSGAHTQYF
>TRBJ2-1|.|.|TRBV6-6
TGTGCCAGCAGCATCCCCAGGGGGGCTTACAATGAGCAGTTCTTC
CASSIPRGAYNEQFF
>TRBJ1-2|TRBD1|few|TRBV5-6
TGTGCCAGCAGCCCGGGGACAGCGTATGGCTACACCTTC
CASSPGTAYGYTF
>TRBJ2-7|TRBD1|few|TRBV30
TGTGCCTGGAGTCCCAGGGACAGGGTCGCCTACGAGCAGTACTTC
CAWSPRDRVAYEQYF
>TRBJ2-3|.|.|TRBV9
TGTGCCAGCAGCGTCTCCCCCACAGATACGCAGTATTTT
CASSVSPTDTQYF
>TRBJ2-7|TRBD2|.|TRBV19
TGTGCCAGTGCAGGGACTAGCGAGCAGTACTTC
CASAGTSEQYF
>TRBJ2-2|.|.|TRBV30
TGTGCCTGGAAGACAGGGAACACCGGGGAGCTGTTTTTT
CAWKTGNTGELFF
>TRBJ2-3|TRBD2|.|TRBV19
TGTGCCAGTAGCAGAGCGGTTTGGGGGGGACTCACAGATACGCAGTATTTT
CASSRAVWGGLTDTQYF